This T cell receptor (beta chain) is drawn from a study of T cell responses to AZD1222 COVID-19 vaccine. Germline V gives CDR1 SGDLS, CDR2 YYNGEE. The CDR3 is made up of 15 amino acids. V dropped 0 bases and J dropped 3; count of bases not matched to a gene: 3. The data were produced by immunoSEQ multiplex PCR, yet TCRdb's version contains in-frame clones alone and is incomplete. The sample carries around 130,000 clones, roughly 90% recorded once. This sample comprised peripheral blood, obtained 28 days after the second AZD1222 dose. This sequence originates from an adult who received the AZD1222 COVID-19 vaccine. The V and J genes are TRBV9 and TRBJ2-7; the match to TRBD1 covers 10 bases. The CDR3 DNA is TGTGCCAGCAGCGTAGGGACAGGGGGGATCTACGAGCAGTACTTC. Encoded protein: CASSVGTGGIYEQYF.